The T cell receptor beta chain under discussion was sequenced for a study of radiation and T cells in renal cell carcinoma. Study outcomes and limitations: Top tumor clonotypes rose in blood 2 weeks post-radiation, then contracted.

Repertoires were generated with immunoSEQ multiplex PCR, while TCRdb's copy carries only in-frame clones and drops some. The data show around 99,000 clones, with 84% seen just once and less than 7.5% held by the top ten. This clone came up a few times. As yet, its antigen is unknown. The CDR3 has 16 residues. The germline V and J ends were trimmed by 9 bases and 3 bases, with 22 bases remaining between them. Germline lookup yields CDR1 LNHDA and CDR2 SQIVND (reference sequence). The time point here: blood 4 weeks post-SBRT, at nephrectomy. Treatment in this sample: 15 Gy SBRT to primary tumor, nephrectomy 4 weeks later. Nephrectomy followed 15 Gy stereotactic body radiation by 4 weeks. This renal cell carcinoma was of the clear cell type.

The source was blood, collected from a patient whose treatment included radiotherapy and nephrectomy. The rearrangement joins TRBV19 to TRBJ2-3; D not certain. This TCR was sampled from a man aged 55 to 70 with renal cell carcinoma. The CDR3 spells CASRSPGGSSTDTQYF. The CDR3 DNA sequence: TGTGCCAGCAGATCACCCGGTGGGTCCAGTACAGATACGCAGTATTTT. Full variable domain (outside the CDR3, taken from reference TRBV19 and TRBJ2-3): DGGITQSPKYLFRKEGQNVTLSCEQNLNHDAMYWYRQDPGQGLRLIYYSQIVNDFQKGDIAEGYSVSREKKESFPLTVTSAQKNPTAFYLCASRSPGGSSTDTQYFGPGTRLTVL.